These T cell receptor beta chains were read from a single sample in a study of shared clonotypes between healthy human individuals. TCRdb's table, derived via immunoSEQ multiplex PCR, lists solely in-frame clones and lacks some. Among some 900,000 clones listed, approximately 80% were seen once. Sequencing was carried out using memory CD4+ T cells sorted from blood. All receptors come from a man in his late teens or twenties in good health. CDR3s include the opening cysteine and the closing phenylalanine or tryptophan. The D gene is left open where the match is weak. Rows give clone size only sometimes, using once, few, many, or a class for an expanded clone.

D gene: -; J gene: TRBJ2-1; clone size: -; V gene: TRBV11-3; CDR3 protein: CASSFHGYNEQFF; CDR3 DNA: TGTGCCAGCAGCTTCCACGGGTACAATGAGCAGTTCTTC
D gene: -; J gene: TRBJ2-1; clone size: -; V gene: TRBV5-1; CDR3 protein: CASSLAGDNEQFF; CDR3 DNA: TGCGCCAGCAGCTTGGCCGGGGACAATGAGCAGTTCTTC
D gene: -; J gene: TRBJ2-1; clone size: -; V gene: TRBV12-5; CDR3 protein: CASGLHYNEQFF; CDR3 DNA: TGTGCTAGTGGTTTGCACTACAATGAGCAGTTCTTC
D gene: TRBD2; J gene: TRBJ2-7; clone size: -; V gene: TRBV4-3; CDR3 protein: CASSPSLSGSSYEQYF; CDR3 DNA: TGCGCCAGCAGCCCCTCGTTGAGCGGGAGTTCCTACGAGCAGTACTTC
D gene: -; J gene: TRBJ1-2; clone size: -; V gene: TRBV6-4; CDR3 protein: CASSIGWGANYGYTF; CDR3 DNA: TGTGCCAGCAGTATCGGGTGGGGAGCTAACTATGGCTACACCTTC
D gene: TRBD1; J gene: TRBJ2-3; clone size: -; V gene: TRBV5-1; CDR3 protein: CASSRQGEADTQYF; CDR3 DNA: TGCGCCAGCAGCAGACAGGGGGAAGCAGATACGCAGTATTTT
D gene: TRBD2; J gene: TRBJ2-4; clone size: -; V gene: TRBV4-1; CDR3 protein: CASSQGTSGGAVRGNIQYF; CDR3 DNA: TGCGCCAGCAGCCAAGGGACTAGCGGGGGGGCAGTCCGTGGAAACATTCAGTACTTC
D gene: TRBD1; J gene: TRBJ1-2; clone size: -; V gene: TRBV27; CDR3 protein: CASSLGQGTGYGYTF; CDR3 DNA: TGTGCCAGCAGTTTGGGACAGGGGACGGGCTATGGCTACACCTTC
D gene: -; J gene: TRBJ1-5; clone size: few; V gene: TRBV4-3; CDR3 protein: CASSQESPGQPQHF; CDR3 DNA: TGCGCCAGCAGCCAAGAGTCCCCAGGGCAGCCCCAGCATTTT
D gene: -; J gene: TRBJ1-4; clone size: few; V gene: TRBV5-1; CDR3 protein: CASSLSGTNEKLFF; CDR3 DNA: TGCGCCAGCAGCTTGTCGGGGACTAATGAAAAACTGTTTTTT
D gene: -; J gene: TRBJ2-2; clone size: -; V gene: TRBV5-1; CDR3 protein: CASSIQGNTGELFF; CDR3 DNA: TGCGCCAGCAGCATACAGGGTAATACCGGGGAGCTGTTTTTT
D gene: TRBD1; J gene: TRBJ2-3; clone size: few; V gene: TRBV7-2; CDR3 protein: CASSRKTGGTSTDTQYF; CDR3 DNA: TGTGCCAGCAGCCGTAAGACAGGGGGCACTAGCACAGATACGCAGTATTTT
D gene: TRBD1; J gene: TRBJ1-5; clone size: many; V gene: TRBV30; CDR3 protein: CAWSRTGYQPQHF; CDR3 DNA: TGTGCCTGGAGCCGGACAGGGTATCAGCCCCAGCATTTT
D gene: TRBD2; J gene: TRBJ2-1; clone size: -; V gene: TRBV2; CDR3 protein: CASRRGLAGYNEQFF; CDR3 DNA: TGTGCCAGCAGGAGGGGACTAGCGGGCTACAATGAGCAGTTCTTC
D gene: TRBD1; J gene: TRBJ2-1; clone size: few; V gene: TRBV2; CDR3 protein: CASSTGGYNEQFF; CDR3 DNA: TGTGCCAGCAGCACAGGGGGATACAATGAGCAGTTCTTC
D gene: -; J gene: TRBJ1-5; clone size: few; V gene: TRBV20-1; CDR3 protein: CSATGQPQHF; CDR3 DNA: TGCAGTGCGACCGGGCAGCCCCAGCATTTT
D gene: TRBD1; J gene: TRBJ2-3; clone size: -; V gene: TRBV2; CDR3 protein: CASSWTGGIDTQYF; CDR3 DNA: TGTGCCAGCAGCTGGACAGGGGGCATAGATACGCAGTATTTT
D gene: TRBD2; J gene: TRBJ2-1; clone size: few; V gene: TRBV5-6; CDR3 protein: CASSLLFSSGGYNEQFF; CDR3 DNA: TGTGCCAGCAGCTTGTTATTTTCTAGCGGGGGTTACAATGAGCAGTTCTTC
D gene: -; J gene: TRBJ1-6; clone size: -; V gene: TRBV11-2; CDR3 protein: CASSLLGGVGLNSPLHF; CDR3 DNA: TGTGCCAGCAGCTTATTGGGGGGGGTCGGGCTTAATTCACCCCTCCACTTT
D gene: -; J gene: TRBJ1-1; clone size: -; V gene: TRBV10-3; CDR3 protein: CAMDSGMNTEAFF; CDR3 DNA: TGTGCCATGGACAGTGGGATGAACACTGAAGCTTTCTTT
D gene: TRBD2; J gene: TRBJ2-2; clone size: -; V gene: TRBV5-6; CDR3 protein: CASSLGAAGANTGELFF; CDR3 DNA: TGTGCCAGCAGCTTGGGTGCAGCGGGGGCGAACACCGGGGAGCTGTTTTTT
D gene: -; J gene: TRBJ2-7; clone size: -; V gene: TRBV6-1; CDR3 protein: CASSESVVSYEQYF; CDR3 DNA: TGTGCCAGCAGTGAGTCAGTTGTTTCCTACGAGCAGTACTTC
D gene: -; J gene: TRBJ1-5; clone size: few; V gene: TRBV19; CDR3 protein: CASSIKGLSNQPQHF; CDR3 DNA: TGTGCCAGTAGTATAAAAGGGTTGAGCAATCAGCCCCAGCATTTT
D gene: -; J gene: TRBJ2-7; clone size: -; V gene: TRBV2; CDR3 protein: CASRPQLTYEQYF; CDR3 DNA: TGTGCCAGCAGACCTCAATTAACCTACGAGCAGTACTTC
D gene: -; J gene: TRBJ1-4; clone size: -; V gene: TRBV29-1; CDR3 protein: CSVELQAEKLFF; CDR3 DNA: TGCAGCGTTGAGTTACAGGCTGAAAAACTGTTTTTT
D gene: -; J gene: TRBJ2-5; clone size: once; V gene: TRBV4-2; CDR3 protein: CASSHPVAQETQYF; CDR3 DNA: TGTGCCAGCAGCCACCCAGTCGCTCAGGAGACCCAGTACTTC
D gene: -; J gene: TRBJ1-1; clone size: -; V gene: TRBV27; CDR3 protein: CASSLSRGNTEAFF; CDR3 DNA: TGTGCCAGCAGTTTATCGAGGGGGAACACTGAAGCTTTCTTT
D gene: -; J gene: TRBJ2-5; clone size: -; V gene: TRBV27; CDR3 protein: CASSSLGQGQETQYF; CDR3 DNA: TGTGCCAGCAGTTCCCTTGGGCAGGGCCAAGAGACCCAGTACTTC
D gene: -; J gene: TRBJ2-7; clone size: -; V gene: TRBV19; CDR3 protein: CASSIFSGGGSYEQYF; CDR3 DNA: TGTGCCAGTAGTATCTTTAGTGGGGGCGGCTCCTACGAGCAGTACTTC
D gene: TRBD2; J gene: TRBJ2-3; clone size: -; V gene: TRBV7-9; CDR3 protein: CAGRGLAGSTDTQYF; CDR3 DNA: TGTGCCGGGCGGGGACTAGCGGGATCCACGGATACGCAGTATTTT
D gene: TRBD2; J gene: TRBJ2-1; clone size: -; V gene: TRBV2; CDR3 protein: CASRTGLAGYNEQFF; CDR3 DNA: TGTGCCAGCAGGACGGGACTAGCGGGATACAATGAGCAGTTCTTC
D gene: TRBD1; J gene: TRBJ1-2; clone size: few; V gene: TRBV6-4; CDR3 protein: CASSGLGTGWYGYTF; CDR3 DNA: TGTGCCAGCAGTGGATTAGGGACAGGGTGGTATGGCTACACCTTC
D gene: -; J gene: TRBJ1-2; clone size: -; V gene: TRBV30; CDR3 protein: CAWSVGGRTNYGYTF; CDR3 DNA: TGTGCCTGGAGTGTAGGAGGACGGACTAACTATGGCTACACCTTC
D gene: -; J gene: TRBJ1-5; clone size: -; V gene: TRBV11-2; CDR3 protein: CASSPRTNQPQHF; CDR3 DNA: TGTGCCAGCAGCCCGCGGACAAATCAGCCCCAGCATTTT
D gene: -; J gene: TRBJ2-7; clone size: -; V gene: TRBV4-3; CDR3 protein: CASSQSGPSKQYF; CDR3 DNA: TGCGCCAGCAGCCAATCCGGGCCTTCGAAGCAGTACTTC
D gene: -; J gene: TRBJ2-3; clone size: -; V gene: TRBV9; CDR3 protein: CASNLIGGGTDTQYF; CDR3 DNA: TGTGCCAGCAACTTAATAGGGGGGGGCACAGATACGCAGTATTTT
D gene: -; J gene: TRBJ2-7; clone size: few; V gene: TRBV28; CDR3 protein: CASSEDRNSVSEQYF; CDR3 DNA: TGTGCCAGCAGCGAAGACAGGAACTCAGTCAGCGAGCAGTACTTC
D gene: TRBD1; J gene: TRBJ1-3; clone size: few; V gene: TRBV30; CDR3 protein: CAWRYHGQVISGNTIYF; CDR3 DNA: TGTGCCTGGAGATACCACGGACAGGTGATATCTGGAAACACCATATATTTT
D gene: -; J gene: TRBJ1-4; clone size: -; V gene: TRBV27; CDR3 protein: CASSLWSTNEKLFF; CDR3 DNA: TGTGCCAGCAGTTTATGGTCAACTAATGAAAAACTGTTTTTT
D gene: -; J gene: TRBJ2-1; clone size: -; V gene: TRBV5-6; CDR3 protein: CASSRGRSSYNEQFF; CDR3 DNA: TGTGCCAGCAGCCGGGGGAGGAGCTCCTACAATGAGCAGTTCTTC
D gene: -; J gene: TRBJ2-1; clone size: -; V gene: TRBV7-2; CDR3 protein: CASSLAGAWYNEQFF; CDR3 DNA: TGTGCCAGCAGCTTAGCGGGAGCGTGGTACAATGAGCAGTTCTTC
D gene: TRBD2; J gene: TRBJ2-5; clone size: -; V gene: TRBV5-4; CDR3 protein: CASSLAGGGGGETQYF; CDR3 DNA: TGTGCCAGCAGCTTGGCCGGCGGGGGGGGCGGAGAGACCCAGTACTTC
D gene: -; J gene: TRBJ2-1; clone size: -; V gene: TRBV5-6; CDR3 protein: CASSYGLATYNEQFF; CDR3 DNA: TGTGCCAGCAGCTATGGTCTAGCGACTTACAATGAGCAGTTCTTC
D gene: TRBD1; J gene: TRBJ1-2; clone size: -; V gene: TRBV29-1; CDR3 protein: CSVDSQGAGYGYTF; CDR3 DNA: TGCAGCGTTGATTCACAGGGGGCAGGATATGGCTACACCTTC
D gene: -; J gene: TRBJ2-7; clone size: -; V gene: TRBV7-2; CDR3 protein: CASSLGQATYEQYF; CDR3 DNA: TGTGCCAGCAGCTTAGGACAGGCGACCTACGAGCAGTACTTC
D gene: TRBD2; J gene: TRBJ2-7; clone size: -; V gene: TRBV6-5; CDR3 protein: CASNRLADPYEQYF; CDR3 DNA: TGTGCCAGCAATCGACTAGCGGACCCCTACGAGCAGTACTTC
D gene: TRBD1; J gene: TRBJ2-7; clone size: -; V gene: TRBV5-1; CDR3 protein: CASSSTGGAYEQYF; CDR3 DNA: TGCGCCAGCAGCTCGACAGGGGGTGCCTACGAGCAGTACTTC
D gene: -; J gene: TRBJ2-4; clone size: -; V gene: TRBV2; CDR3 protein: CASSVPVGGAKNIQYF; CDR3 DNA: TGTGCCAGCAGTGTGCCCGTTGGAGGGGCCAAAAACATTCAGTACTTC
D gene: -; J gene: TRBJ1-3; clone size: -; V gene: TRBV18; CDR3 protein: CASSPPTLDSGNTIYF; CDR3 DNA: TGTGCCAGCTCACCACCGACCTTAGACTCTGGAAACACCATATATTTT
D gene: -; J gene: TRBJ1-6; clone size: -; V gene: TRBV27; CDR3 protein: CASKRPDSKNSPLHF; CDR3 DNA: TGTGCCAGCAAAAGACCCGACAGTAAGAATTCACCCCTCCACTTT
D gene: TRBD2; J gene: TRBJ2-7; clone size: -; V gene: TRBV19; CDR3 protein: CASSLLAGAYEQYF; CDR3 DNA: TGTGCCAGTAGTCTTCTAGCGGGAGCTTACGAGCAGTACTTC
D gene: -; J gene: TRBJ2-1; clone size: -; V gene: TRBV6-5; CDR3 protein: CASEIDANEQFF; CDR3 DNA: TGTGCCAGCGAGATTGATGCGAATGAGCAGTTCTTC
D gene: -; J gene: TRBJ2-1; clone size: -; V gene: TRBV25-1; CDR3 protein: CASSEAGPPSYNEQFF; CDR3 DNA: TGTGCCAGCAGTGAGGCGGGGCCCCCCTCCTACAATGAGCAGTTCTTC
D gene: -; J gene: TRBJ2-5; clone size: -; V gene: TRBV9; CDR3 protein: CASSVEERPQETQYF; CDR3 DNA: TGTGCCAGCAGCGTAGAGGAGCGGCCTCAAGAGACCCAGTACTTC